The source of this T cell receptor beta chain is a study of T cell repertoires in cytomegalovirus infection. Looking at the study overall: Matching HLA type and CMV infection were both indicated by public TCR beta signatures.

The CDR3 spans 11 residues. V shed 1 base and J shed 6 bases, with 4 bases lying between them. This clonotype occurred many times. Its antigen is undetermined. General observations from the study: Dominating the ex vivo response were HLA-C-restricted CMV-specific TCR beta clonotypes. Based on cumulative public TCR beta family frequency, carriers of CMV plus the relevant HLA were identified.

Via MiXCR, TCRdb re-called the reads, giving one row per CDR3 protein. Of a few hundred thousand distinct CDR3 sequences listed, 8% to 9.5% are singletons. The sample taken for sequencing was PBMCs. V and J are TRBV12-3 or TRBV12-4 and TRBJ2-7; D not certain. The source of this sequence is a human donor in good health (CMV status not recorded). Some clones in this sample may be carry-over from other donors' samples. The CDR3 DNA is TGTGCCAGCAGTTTAGGATTCGAGCAGTACTTC. It yields the protein CASSLGFEQYF.